This record concerns one T cell receptor (beta chain) sequence. The record originates from a study of T cell changes during pregnancy in multiple sclerosis. Data came from immunoSEQ multiplex PCR; TCRdb stores just in-frame clones and leaves some out. The sample contains 70,000 to 85,000 clones, 92% of which appear only once. This receptor was taken from a female donor with multiple sclerosis, enrolled in a pregnancy study. This specimen consisted of peripheral blood, obtained before pregnancy.

CDR3 DNA sequence: TGTGCCAGCAGTTACTCGGGGGGGGGATCCTACGAGCAGTACTTC. Translation gives CASSYSGGGSYEQYF. The V call is TRBV6-5, the J call TRBJ2-7, with 7 bases aligning to TRBD2. V gave up 0 bases and J gave up 1 base; unmatched junction bases: 3. Germline V gene lookup returns CDR1 MNHEY and CDR2 SVGAGI. This CDR3 is built from 15 residues.